Only one count was recorded for the clone carrying this T cell receptor beta chain. Its antigen is unknown. These data come from a study of cytomegalovirus exposure and HLA in healthy donors. Study results and caveats: Serostatus for CMV was the only available immune exposure information.

The PCR used 60 Vbeta and 13 Jbeta primers. Produced via immunoSEQ multiplex PCR; TCRdb's table is partial and in-frame only. The profile shows about 160,000 clones, about three quarters of them singletons. The sequenced material came from PBMCs. The sequence was obtained from a woman aged 45-60 years in good health and CMV-seropositive.

CDR3 sequence (DNA): TGTGCCAGCAGCCCGCAAAGGACAGGGGACGAGCAGTACTTC. This translates into CASSPQRTGDEQYF. The chain uses TRBV5-4 and TRBJ2-7; 9 bases map to TRBD1. This CDR3 is 14 amino acids long. V lost 4 bases, J lost 5 bases, and 7 bases stayed unmatched. Germline values: CDR1 SGHNT, CDR2 YYREEE (reference sequence).